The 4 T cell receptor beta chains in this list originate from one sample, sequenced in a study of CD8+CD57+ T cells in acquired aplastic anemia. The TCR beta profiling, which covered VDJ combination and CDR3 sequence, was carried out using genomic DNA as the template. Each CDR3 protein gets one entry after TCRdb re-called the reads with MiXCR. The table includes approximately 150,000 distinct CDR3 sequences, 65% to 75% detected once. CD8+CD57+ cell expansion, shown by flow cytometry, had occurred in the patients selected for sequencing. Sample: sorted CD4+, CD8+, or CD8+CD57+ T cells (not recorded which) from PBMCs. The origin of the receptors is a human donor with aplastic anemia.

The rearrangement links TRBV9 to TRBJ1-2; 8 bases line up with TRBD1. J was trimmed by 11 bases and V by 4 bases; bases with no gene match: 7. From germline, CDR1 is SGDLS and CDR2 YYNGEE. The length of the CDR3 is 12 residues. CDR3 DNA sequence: TGTGCCAGCAGCCCCCGGACAGGGTGGTACACCTTC. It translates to CASSPRTGWYTF.

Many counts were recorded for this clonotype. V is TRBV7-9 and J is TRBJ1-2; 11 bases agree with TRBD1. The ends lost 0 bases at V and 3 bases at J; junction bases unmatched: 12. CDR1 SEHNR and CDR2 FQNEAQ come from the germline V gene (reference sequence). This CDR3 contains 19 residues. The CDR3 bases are TGTGCCAGCAGCTTAGCCTACCTTCCGGGACAGGGGGAGTACTATGGCTACACCTTC. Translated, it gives CASSLAYLPGQGEYYGYTF.

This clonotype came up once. CDR3 sequence: CASSPASGAGWKQYF. Here the CDR3 DNA reads TGTGCCAGCAGCCCAGCCTCGGGGGCGGGATGGAAGCAGTACTTC. V is TRBV2 and J is TRBJ2-7; the D call may be TRBD1 or TRBD2 (6 bases each). The germline V and J ends were trimmed by 6 bases and 8 bases, with 23 bases remaining between them. The CDR3 runs 15 residues. Germline V gene data show CDR1 as SNHLY and CDR2 as FYNNEI. Using reference TRBV2 and TRBJ2-7 for the parts outside the CDR3, the full variable domain is EPEVTQTPSHQVTQMGQEVILRCVPISNHLYFYWYRQILGQKVEFLVSFYNNEISEKSEIFDDQFSVERPDGSNFTLKIRSTKLEDSAMYFCASSPASGAGWKQYFGPGTRLTVT.

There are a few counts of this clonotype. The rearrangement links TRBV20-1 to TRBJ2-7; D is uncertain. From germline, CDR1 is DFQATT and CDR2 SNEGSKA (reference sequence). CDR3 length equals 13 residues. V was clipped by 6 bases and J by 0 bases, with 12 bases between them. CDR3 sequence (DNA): TGCAGTGCAAAGACCGGTAGCTCCTACGAGCAGTACTTC. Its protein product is CSAKTGSSYEQYF.